This entry is about one T cell receptor (beta chain). Its target is unknown. Data came from immunoSEQ multiplex PCR; TCRdb stores just in-frame clones and leaves some out. The table shows some 25,000 clones, with around 85% occurring only once. This record belongs to a study of T cells in localized non-small cell lung cancer. Whole-study results and caveats: Out of the top 100 tumor clones, a median approximately 57 were seen in adjacent lung.

This CDR3 region has 11 residues. Germline CDR1 and CDR2: LNHNV and YYDKDF (reference sequence). Deletions cut 5 bases from V and 9 bases from J, with 8 bases between. This clonotype was obtained from a man between 40 and 70 years old with stage III squamous cell lung carcinoma. This specimen consisted of peripheral blood, obtained before any cancer treatment. The chain carries TRBV15 and TRBJ1-5; D gene ambiguous. Written as DNA, the CDR3 is TGTGCCACCAGCGAGGCGTGGCCCCAGCATTTT. Residues: CATSEAWPQHF.